A single sample is the source of the 10 T cell receptor beta chains below, sequenced in a study of cytomegalovirus exposure and HLA in healthy donors. Here immunoSEQ multiplex PCR was the method, and the copy in TCRdb shows in-frame clones only, minus some. The table records 150,000 to 200,000 clones, around 88% of them present only once. Sequenced material: PBMCs. Receptors originate from a young woman in good health and CMV-seronegative.

This rearrangement joins TRBV18 to TRBJ2-7, with D perhaps matching TRBD2 (6 bases). Germline-derived CDR1 and CDR2 are KGHSH and LQKENI. V gave up 3 bases and J gave up 7 bases, with 13 bases separating them. There are 13 residues in the CDR3. CDR3 coding DNA: TGTGCCAGCTCACCGGCGGGAAGGTGGGAGCAGTACTTC. Translation gives CASSPAGRWEQYF.

This sequence joins TRBV6-5 and TRBJ2-7, with D tentatively TRBD1 (5 bases). The CDR3 sequence is 15 residues long. Germline values: CDR1 MNHEY, CDR2 SVGAGI. V was cut by 2 bases and J by 6 bases, with 17 bases left in between. The CDR3 bases are TGTGCCAGCAGTTACGGGGCAGCCCGGTCAGCCGAGCAGTACTTC. Its translation is CASSYGAARSAEQYF.

J is TRBJ1-1 and V is TRBV19; a possible D gene is TRBD1 (5 bases). V lost 8 bases and J lost 2, with 9 bases in between. CDR3 size: 12 residues. Germline lookup yields CDR1 LNHDA and CDR2 SQIVND (reference sequence). The CDR3 protein is CASGGLNTEAFF. CDR3 bases: TGTGCCAGTGGGGGACTTAACACTGAAGCTTTCTTT.

The gene calls are TRBV5-5 and TRBJ2-5, with a weak D call TRBD2 (6 bases). The CDR3 consists of 14 residues. V lost 1 base and J lost 1, with 8 bases in between. Germline V CDR1 and CDR2: SGHKS, YYEKEE (reference sequence). The CDR3 is CASSLLLAQETQYF. The CDR3, as DNA: TGTGCCAGCAGCTTGTTACTAGCCCAAGAGACCCAGTACTTC.

The CDR3 loop is CSVYTDTQYF. The DNA for the CDR3 is TGCAGCGTTTATACAGATACGCAGTATTTT. The chain has TRBV29-1 and TRBJ2-3; D gene uncertain. Germline loops: CDR1 SQVTM, CDR2 ANQGSEA. CDR3 length equals 10 residues. V lost 5 bases and J 3 bases, leaving 3 bases between the germline ends.

V usage is TRBV4-1 and J usage is TRBJ1-5; weak D call: TRBD1 (5 bases). This CDR3 contains 16 residues. Trimming took 8 bases from V and 4 from J, leaving 21 bases between them. Germline V CDR1 and CDR2: MGHRA, YSYEKL. This CDR3 is CASRTVGGARNQPQHF. CDR3 DNA sequence: TGCGCCAGCCGAACTGTAGGCGGGGCTCGGAATCAGCCCCAGCATTTT.

The chain couples TRBV9 to TRBJ2-1; TRBD2 is a possible D gene (5 bases). The V gene's germline CDR1 is SGDLS and CDR2 YYNGEE. Trimming took off 0 bases at V and 2 bases at J, with 6 bases between the two ends. This CDR3 region has 14 residues. The CDR3 loop reads CASSVGRTYNEQFF. In DNA, the CDR3 is TGTGCCAGCAGCGTAGGGAGGACCTACAATGAGCAGTTCTTC.

This clone was observed a handful of times. The chain links TRBV18 to TRBJ1-5, with unresolved D. Germline V gives CDR1 KGHSH, CDR2 LQKENI. The CDR3 is 16 residues long. The germline V and J ends were trimmed by 3 bases and 0 bases, with 12 bases remaining between them. Here the CDR3 DNA reads TGTGCCAGCTCACCGGCCCGTTTCAATAGCAATCAGCCCCAGCATTTT. Protein sequence: CASSPARFNSNQPQHF.

J is TRBJ2-5 and V is TRBV4-1; 8 positions match TRBD2. Germline V gene sequence: CDR1 MGHRA, CDR2 YSYEKL. The CDR3 consists of 17 residues. Germline trimming cut 4 bases from V and 5 bases from J; bases unmatched to any gene: 15. CDR3 residues: CASSRSGGAGPRETQYF. The CDR3, as DNA: TGCGCCAGCAGCCGCTCCGGGGGGGCAGGTCCCCGGGAGACCCAGTACTTC.

This chain uses TRBV29-1 with TRBJ2-3; 7 nucleotides line up with TRBD1. The CDR3 consists of 13 residues. Germline V gene data show CDR1 as SQVTM and CDR2 as ANQGSEA. V lost 2 bases and J lost 3; bases outside the gene matches: 2. The CDR3: CSVEQGVTDTQYF. CDR3 nucleotide sequence: TGCAGCGTTGAACAGGGGGTTACAGATACGCAGTATTTT.